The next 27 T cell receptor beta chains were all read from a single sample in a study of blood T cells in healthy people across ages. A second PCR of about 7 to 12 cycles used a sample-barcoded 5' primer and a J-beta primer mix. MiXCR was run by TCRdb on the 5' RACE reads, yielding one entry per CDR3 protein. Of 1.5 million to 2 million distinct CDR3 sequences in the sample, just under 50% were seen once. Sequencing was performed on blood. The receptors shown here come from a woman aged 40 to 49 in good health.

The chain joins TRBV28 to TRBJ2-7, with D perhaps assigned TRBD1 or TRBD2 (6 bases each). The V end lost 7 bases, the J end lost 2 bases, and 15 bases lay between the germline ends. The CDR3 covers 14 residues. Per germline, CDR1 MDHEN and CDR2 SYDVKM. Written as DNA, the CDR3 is TGTGCCAGCACCCCGAGGGGGGAAACCTACGAGCAGTACTTC. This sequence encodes CASTPRGETYEQYF.

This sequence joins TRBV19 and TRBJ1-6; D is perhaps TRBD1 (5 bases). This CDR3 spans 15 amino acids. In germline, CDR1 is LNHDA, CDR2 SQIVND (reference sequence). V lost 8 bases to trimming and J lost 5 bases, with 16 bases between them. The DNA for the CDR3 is TGTGCCAGTTGTCGGGGGAGTGTGAATAATTCACCCCTCCACTTT. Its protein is CASCRGSVNNSPLHF.

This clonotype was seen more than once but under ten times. This chain's CDR3 is CSAEGAAGYNEQFF. CDR3 coding DNA: TGCAGTGCTGAGGGCGCAGCGGGTTACAATGAGCAGTTCTTC. The V call is TRBV20-1, the J call TRBJ2-1, with a weak D call TRBD2 (6 bases). Germline V lookup: CDR1 DFQATT, CDR2 SNEGSKA (reference sequence). CDR3 length: 14 amino acids. V was shortened by 5 bases and J by 4 bases, with 15 bases between the two germline ends.

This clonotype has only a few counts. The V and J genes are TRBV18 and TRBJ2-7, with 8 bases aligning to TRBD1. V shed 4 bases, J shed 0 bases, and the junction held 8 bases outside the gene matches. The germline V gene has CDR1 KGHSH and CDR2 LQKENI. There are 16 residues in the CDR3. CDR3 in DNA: TGTGCCAGCTCACTGACCGGACAGGGAAACTCCTACGAGCAGTACTTC. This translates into CASSLTGQGNSYEQYF.

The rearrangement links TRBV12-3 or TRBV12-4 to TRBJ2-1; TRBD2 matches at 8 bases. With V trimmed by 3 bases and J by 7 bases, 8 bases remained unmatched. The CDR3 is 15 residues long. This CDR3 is CASSLVGGGLNEQFF. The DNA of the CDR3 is TGTGCCAGCAGTTTGGTGGGCGGGGGGTTGAATGAGCAGTTCTTC.

CDR3 DNA: TGTGCCAGCAGTGAGCGCGGTTTGGTGTCGCATTTT. Translation gives CASSERGLVSHF. V is TRBV6-1 and J is TRBJ1-5; D call uncertain. Per the germline V gene, CDR1 is MNHNS and CDR2 is SASEGT. V was clipped by 3 bases and J by 15 bases, with 15 bases between them. This CDR3 comprises 12 residues.

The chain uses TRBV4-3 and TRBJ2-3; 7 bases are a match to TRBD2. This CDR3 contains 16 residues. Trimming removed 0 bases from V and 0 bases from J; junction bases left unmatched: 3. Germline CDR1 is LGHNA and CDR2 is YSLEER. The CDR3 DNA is TGCGCCAGCAGCCAAGATGGGGGGGATAGCACAGATACGCAGTATTTT. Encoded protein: CASSQDGGDSTDTQYF.

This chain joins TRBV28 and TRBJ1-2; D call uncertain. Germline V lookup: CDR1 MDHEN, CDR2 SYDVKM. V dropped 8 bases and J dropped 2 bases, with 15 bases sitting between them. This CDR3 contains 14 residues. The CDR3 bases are TGTGCCAGCGCGGTAGGAGGCTTCAACTATGGCTACACCTTC. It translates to CASAVGGFNYGYTF.

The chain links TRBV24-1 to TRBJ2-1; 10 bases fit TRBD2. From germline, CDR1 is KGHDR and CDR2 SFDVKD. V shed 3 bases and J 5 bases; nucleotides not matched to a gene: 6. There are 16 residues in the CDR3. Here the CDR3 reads CATSDPLAGLDNEQFF. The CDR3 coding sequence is TGTGCCACCAGTGATCCACTAGCGGGGCTCGACAATGAGCAGTTCTTC.

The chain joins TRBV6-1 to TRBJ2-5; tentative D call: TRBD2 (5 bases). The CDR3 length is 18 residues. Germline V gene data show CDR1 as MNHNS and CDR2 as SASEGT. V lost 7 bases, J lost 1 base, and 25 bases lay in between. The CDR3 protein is CASTQRRIAPSFQETQYF. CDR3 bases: TGTGCCAGCACCCAAAGGAGGATAGCCCCCAGCTTCCAAGAGACCCAGTACTTC.

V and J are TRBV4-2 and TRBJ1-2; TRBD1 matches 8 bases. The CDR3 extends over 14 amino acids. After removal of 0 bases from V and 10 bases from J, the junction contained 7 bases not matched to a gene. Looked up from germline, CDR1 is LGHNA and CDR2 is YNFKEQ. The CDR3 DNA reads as TGTGCCAGCAGCCAAGAGTCAGGGGGCAGTGACTACACCTTC. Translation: CASSQESGGSDYTF.

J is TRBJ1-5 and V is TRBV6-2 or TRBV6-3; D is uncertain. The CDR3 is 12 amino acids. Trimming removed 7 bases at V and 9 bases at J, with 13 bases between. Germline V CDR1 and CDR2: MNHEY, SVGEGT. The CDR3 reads CASNTVLLPQHF. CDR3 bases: TGTGCCAGCAACACAGTTCTTCTGCCCCAGCATTTT.

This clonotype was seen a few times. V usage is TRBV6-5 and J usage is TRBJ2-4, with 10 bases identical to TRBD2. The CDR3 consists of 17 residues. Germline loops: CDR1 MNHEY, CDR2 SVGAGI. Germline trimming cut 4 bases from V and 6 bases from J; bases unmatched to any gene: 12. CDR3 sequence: CASSSPAGGARRNIQYF. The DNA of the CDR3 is TGTGCCAGCAGTTCCCCAGCGGGGGGGGCTCGGAGAAACATTCAGTACTTC.

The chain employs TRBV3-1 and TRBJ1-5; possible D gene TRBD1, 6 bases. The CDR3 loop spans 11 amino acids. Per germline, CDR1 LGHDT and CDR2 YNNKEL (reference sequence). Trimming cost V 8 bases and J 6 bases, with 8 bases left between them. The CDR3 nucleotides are TGTGCCAGCGGCAGGGGTCAGCCCCAGCATTTT. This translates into CASGRGQPQHF.

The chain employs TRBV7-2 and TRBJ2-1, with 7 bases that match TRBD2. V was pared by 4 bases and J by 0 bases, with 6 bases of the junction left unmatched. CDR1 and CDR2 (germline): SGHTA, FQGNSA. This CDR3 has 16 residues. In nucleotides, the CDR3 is TGTGCCAGCAGCTGGGTCGGCGGGGGCTCCTACAATGAGCAGTTCTTC. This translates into CASSWVGGGSYNEQFF.

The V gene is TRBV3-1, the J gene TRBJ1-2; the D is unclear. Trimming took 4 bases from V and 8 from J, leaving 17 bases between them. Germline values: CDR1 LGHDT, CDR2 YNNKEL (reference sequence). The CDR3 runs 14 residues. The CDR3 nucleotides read TGTGCCAGCAGCCTCCAACGGGGAGGGTCCGGCTACACCTTC. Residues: CASSLQRGGSGYTF. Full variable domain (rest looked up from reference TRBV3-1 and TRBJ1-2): DTAVSQTPKYLVTQMGNDKSIKCEQNLGHDTMYWYKQDSKKFLKIMFSYNNKELIINETVPNRFSPKSPDKAHLNLHINSLELGDSAVYFCASSLQRGGSGYTFGSGTRLTVV.

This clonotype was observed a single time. The CDR3, as DNA: TGTGCCAGCAGCCCCCGGGGCCAGGGGGGGTCTCCGACTAATGAAAAACTGTTTTTT. Its translation: CASSPRGQGGSPTNEKLFF. V gene TRBV7-9 combines with J gene TRBJ1-4, with 7 bases fitting TRBD1. The CDR3 runs 19 residues. The V segment lost 5 bases and the J segment 2 bases; nucleotides outside the gene matches: 17. Germline V gene lookup returns CDR1 SEHNR and CDR2 FQNEAQ (reference sequence).

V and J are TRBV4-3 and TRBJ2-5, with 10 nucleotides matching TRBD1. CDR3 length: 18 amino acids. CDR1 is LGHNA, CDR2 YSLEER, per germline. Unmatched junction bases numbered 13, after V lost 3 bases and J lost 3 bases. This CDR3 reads CASSQAFTGQGTEETQYF. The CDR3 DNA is TGCGCCAGCAGCCAGGCGTTTACGGGACAGGGGACGGAAGAGACCCAGTACTTC.

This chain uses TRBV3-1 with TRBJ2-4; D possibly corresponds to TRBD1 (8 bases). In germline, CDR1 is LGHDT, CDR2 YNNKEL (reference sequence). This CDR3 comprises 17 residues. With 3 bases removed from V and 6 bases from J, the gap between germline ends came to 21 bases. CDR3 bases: TGTGCCAGCAGCCATGGGGGGGGCGCTGACAGGGGAAACATTCAGTACTTC. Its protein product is CASSHGGGADRGNIQYF.

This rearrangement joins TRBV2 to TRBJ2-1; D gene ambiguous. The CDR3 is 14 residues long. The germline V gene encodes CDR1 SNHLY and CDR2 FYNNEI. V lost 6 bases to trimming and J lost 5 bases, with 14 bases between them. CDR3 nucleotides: TGTGCCAGCAGGAAGGCTGTCAGGAACAATGAGCAGTTCTTC. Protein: CASRKAVRNNEQFF.

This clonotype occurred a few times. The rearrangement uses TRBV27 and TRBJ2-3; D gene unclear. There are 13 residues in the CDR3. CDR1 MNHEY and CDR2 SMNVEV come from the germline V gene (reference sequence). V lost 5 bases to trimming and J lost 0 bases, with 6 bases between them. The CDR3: CASSSFSTDTQYF. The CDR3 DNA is TGTGCCAGCAGTAGCTTCAGCACAGATACGCAGTATTTT.

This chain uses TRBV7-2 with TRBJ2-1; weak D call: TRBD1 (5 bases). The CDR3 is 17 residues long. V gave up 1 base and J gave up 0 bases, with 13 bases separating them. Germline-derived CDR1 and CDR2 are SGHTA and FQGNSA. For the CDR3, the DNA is TGTGCCAGCAGCTTAGGTAGGGGCCATCTCTCCTACAATGAGCAGTTCTTC. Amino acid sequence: CASSLGRGHLSYNEQFF.

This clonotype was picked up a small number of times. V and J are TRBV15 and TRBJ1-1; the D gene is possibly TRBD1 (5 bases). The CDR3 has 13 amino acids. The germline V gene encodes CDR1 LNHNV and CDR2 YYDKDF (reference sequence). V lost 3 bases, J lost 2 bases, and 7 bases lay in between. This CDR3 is CATSRDTNTEAFF. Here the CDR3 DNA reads TGTGCCACCAGCAGGGACACAAACACTGAAGCTTTCTTT.

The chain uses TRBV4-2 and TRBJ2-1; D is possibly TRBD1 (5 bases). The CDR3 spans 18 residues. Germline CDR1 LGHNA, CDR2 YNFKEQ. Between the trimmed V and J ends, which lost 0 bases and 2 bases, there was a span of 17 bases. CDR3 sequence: CASSQDSSRTLTYNEQFF. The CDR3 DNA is TGTGCCAGCAGCCAAGATTCGTCTAGGACACTCACCTACAATGAGCAGTTCTTC.

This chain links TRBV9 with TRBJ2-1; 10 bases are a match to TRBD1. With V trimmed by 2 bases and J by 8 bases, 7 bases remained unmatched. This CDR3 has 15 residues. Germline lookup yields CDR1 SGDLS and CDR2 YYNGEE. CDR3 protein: CASSVGTGVSDEQFF. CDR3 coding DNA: TGTGCCAGCAGCGTCGGGACAGGGGTGTCCGATGAGCAGTTCTTC.

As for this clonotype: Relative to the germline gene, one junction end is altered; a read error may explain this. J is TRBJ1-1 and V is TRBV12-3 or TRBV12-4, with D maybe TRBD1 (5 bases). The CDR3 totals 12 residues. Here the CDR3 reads CAGSRQSTEAFF. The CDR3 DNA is TGTGCCGGCAGCAGACAGAGCACTGAAGCTTTCTTT.

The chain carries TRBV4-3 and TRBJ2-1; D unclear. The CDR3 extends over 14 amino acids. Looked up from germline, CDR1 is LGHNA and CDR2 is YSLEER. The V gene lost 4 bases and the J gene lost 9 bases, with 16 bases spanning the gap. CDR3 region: CASSPGSPASEQFF. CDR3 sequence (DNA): TGCGCCAGCAGCCCGGGCTCCCCGGCAAGTGAGCAGTTCTTC.